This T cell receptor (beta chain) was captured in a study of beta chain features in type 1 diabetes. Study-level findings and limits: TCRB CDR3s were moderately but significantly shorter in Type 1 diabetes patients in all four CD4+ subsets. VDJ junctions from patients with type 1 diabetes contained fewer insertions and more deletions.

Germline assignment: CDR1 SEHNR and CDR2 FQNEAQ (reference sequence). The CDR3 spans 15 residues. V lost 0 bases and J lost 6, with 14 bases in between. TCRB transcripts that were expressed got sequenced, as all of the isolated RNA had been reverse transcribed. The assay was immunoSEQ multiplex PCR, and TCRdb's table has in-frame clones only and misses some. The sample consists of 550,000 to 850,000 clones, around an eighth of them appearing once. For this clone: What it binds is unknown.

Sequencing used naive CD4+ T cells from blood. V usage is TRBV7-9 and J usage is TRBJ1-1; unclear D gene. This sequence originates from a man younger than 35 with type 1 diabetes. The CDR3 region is CASSLALAGEAEAFF. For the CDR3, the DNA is TGTGCCAGCAGCTTAGCGCTGGCCGGGGAGGCTGAAGCTTTCTTT.